These 10 T cell receptor beta chains share one sample of origin, sequenced in a study of breast tumors, draining lymph nodes, adjacent tissues. TCRdb called the multiplex PCR reads again in MiXCR, with one record for every CDR3 protein. The sample holds approximately 47,000 distinct CDR3 sequences, 20% to 25% seen once. Sequenced input: breast tumor tissue. The receptors were sampled from a female donor with breast cancer. Some clones in this sample may be carry-over from other donors' samples.

Note on this clonotype: A much larger clone differs by one base, so this may be a read error. In DNA, the CDR3 is TGTGCCAGCCGATTACGGGGCTCTCTGAGAGACACCATATATTTT. Protein product: CASRLRGSLRDTIYF. This sequence joins TRBV5-6 and TRBJ1-3; a weak D match, TRBD1 (5 bases). The germline CDR1 and CDR2 sequences are SGHDT and YYEEEE. Trimming left V 7 bases short and J 8 bases short, with 22 bases between. The CDR3 is 15 amino acids.

This clonotype was counted at least ten times. CDR3 in DNA: TGTGCCAGCAGTGAACGGATTGGCGGACCGGGCTCATATAGCAATCAGCCCCAGCATTTT. Translated: CASSERIGGPGSYSNQPQHF. The chain has TRBV6-1 and TRBJ1-5; the D is unclear. The germline gives CDR1 MNHNS, CDR2 SASEGT. This CDR3 has 20 amino acids. Trimming removed 2 bases at V and 0 bases at J, with 23 bases between.

This clonotype has ten or more counts. This chain links TRBV20-1 with TRBJ1-2; D is possibly TRBD1 (5 bases). The CDR3 extends over 14 amino acids. V lost 1 base and J lost 4, with 13 bases in between. Germline CDR1 is DFQATT and CDR2 is SNEGSKA (reference sequence). CDR3 coding DNA: TGCAGTGCTAGAGGTTCGGGGCGATTCTATGGCTACACCTTC. Residues: CSARGSGRFYGYTF.

A note on this clonotype: The junction departs from the called germline gene at one end, perhaps through a read error. The chain carries TRBV5-6 and TRBJ2-7; D gene ambiguous. The CDR3 consists of 13 residues. Germline V gives CDR1 SGHDT, CDR2 YYEEEE. The CDR3 protein is CASSFLVTYEQYF. The CDR3 DNA reads TGTGCCAGTAGCTTCCTGGTCACCTACGAGCAGTACTTC.

The chain is built from TRBV10-3 and TRBJ2-5; 9 positions agree with TRBD2. V lost 10 bases to trimming and J lost 2 bases; unmatched junction nucleotides: 14. In germline, CDR1 is ENHRY, CDR2 SYGVKD. There are 16 residues in the CDR3. The CDR3 bases are TGTGCCACCCAGGCGGGGGCGGGGGGGAGACAAGAGACCCAGTACTTC. It encodes CATQAGAGGRQETQYF.

As regards this clonotype: A much larger clone lies a single base off, so this may be a read error. The chain recombines TRBV6-5 with TRBJ2-5; D may match TRBD1 or TRBD2 (7 bases each). Germline V lookup: CDR1 MNHEY, CDR2 SVGAGI. This CDR3 is 15 amino acids long. V gave up 2 bases and J gave up 9 bases, with 19 bases separating them. The CDR3 spells CASSYAEGAREAQYF. CDR3 in DNA: TGTGCCAGCAGTTACGCCGAGGGGGCTCGGGAGGCCCAGTACTTC.

This chain uses TRBV7-9 with TRBJ2-3, with D perhaps TRBD1 (6 bases). Germline CDR1 SEHNR, CDR2 FQNEAQ (reference sequence). V lost 5 bases and J 2 bases, leaving 20 bases between the germline ends. This CDR3 has 17 residues. CDR3 residues: CASSLSPGTLDTDTQYF. CDR3 coding DNA: TGTGCCAGCAGCCTATCACCCGGGACACTAGACACAGATACGCAGTATTTT.

At least ten counts were recorded for this clonotype. The rearrangement uses TRBV5-4 and TRBJ2-2, with a possible D match to TRBD1 (5 bases). Germline lookup yields CDR1 SGHNT and CDR2 YYREEE (reference sequence). CDR3 length: 15 residues. Trimming pared 4 bases from V and 2 bases from J, leaving 12 bases between. CDR3 amino acids: CASSREGANTGELFF. DNA of the CDR3: TGTGCCAGCAGCCGCGAAGGGGCCAACACCGGGGAGCTGTTTTTT.

This clonotype was counted at least ten times. The chain employs TRBV2 and TRBJ1-2; D uncertain. Between the trimmed V and J ends, which lost 0 bases and 6 bases, there was a span of 8 bases. Germline assignment: CDR1 SNHLY and CDR2 FYNNEI. CDR3 length equals 13 residues. The CDR3 here is CASSEALGDGYTF. CDR3 nucleotide sequence: TGTGCCAGCAGTGAAGCGCTTGGGGATGGCTACACCTTC.

The rearrangement uses TRBV6-5 and TRBJ2-7; 7 bases fit TRBD1. The ends lost 6 bases at V and 2 bases at J; junction bases unmatched: 10. Germline CDR1 reads MNHEY; CDR2 reads SVGAGI. The CDR3 is made up of 15 amino acids. CDR3 nucleotide sequence: TGTGCCAGCAGGCGACAGGGATACCGAACCTACGAGCAGTACTTC. This sequence encodes CASRRQGYRTYEQYF.